This entry features one T cell receptor beta chain sequence. The antigen remains undetermined. The germline CDR1 and CDR2 sequences are MNHNS and SASEGT. This CDR3 region has 14 residues. The junction had 4 bases not matched to a gene; V was cut back by 5 bases and J by 1 base. The sample originates from a study of shared clonotypes between healthy human individuals. Every donor was a Caucasian adult from Nashville, Tennessee. General study results and limits: Inspection by rarefaction showed sorted-subset sequencing to be incomplete despite large depth.

Generated by immunoSEQ multiplex PCR, the TCRdb table keeps only in-frame clones and is missing some. The sample consists of 2,500,000 or so clones, 85% to 95% of them appearing once. Sequences were obtained from naive CD4+ T cells from PBMCs. Sample subset: CD45RA+ positively selected. The chain recombines TRBV6-1 with TRBJ1-1; 7 bases match TRBD1. This TCR was sampled from a man younger than 30 in good health. Some clones in this sample may be carry-over from other donors' samples. CDR3 DNA: TGTGCCAGCAGTTATGGGACAGAGAACACTGAAGCTTTCTTT. Amino acids: CASSYGTENTEAFF.